The clone carrying this T cell receptor (beta chain) was observed a handful of times. This specimen belongs to a study of blood T cell repertoires in COVID-19. In the study overall: Samples representing acute and convalescent COVID-19 were sourced from the United States, Italy and Spain. T cells, B-cell-depleted T cells, or PBMCs supplied cDNA or gDNA.

In the authors' methods: Quantification of nucleated cells was approximated via reference gene primer amplification. Data came from immunoSEQ multiplex PCR; TCRdb stores just in-frame clones and leaves some out. That table gives V, J and clone size, and the DNA gave D and trimming. The sample has hundreds of thousands of clones; about 90% are singletons. Enrollment of patients from Seattle took place during active infection, with longitudinal follow-up. In germline, CDR1 is SEHNR, CDR2 FQNEAQ (reference sequence). The CDR3 length is 16 residues. V dropped 5 bases and J dropped 5; count of bases not matched to a gene: 12.

The receptor was derived from a woman aged 45-59 years with COVID-19, enrolled during active disease. This chain uses TRBV7-9 with TRBJ1-1; the match to TRBD1 covers 9 bases. The sample taken for sequencing was peripheral blood. The CDR3 is CASSEKTGQGRTEAFF. CDR3 bases: TGTGCCAGCAGCGAAAAGACAGGACAGGGGAGGACTGAAGCTTTCTTT.